The 4 T cell receptor beta chains given below trace back to one sample, sequenced in a study of response to subunit inactivated influenza vaccine. TCRdb re-called the RT-PCR reads with MiXCR, one entry per CDR3 protein. The sample records 560,000 or so distinct CDR3 sequences, approximately 7.6% being singletons. This sample comprised PBMCs from blood, obtained less than 30 months after vaccination. Source of these receptors: a man aged 50 to 75 who received an inactivated influenza vaccine.

This clonotype was seen more than once but under ten times. The chain combines TRBV7-8 with TRBJ2-1, with D possibly being TRBD1 or TRBD2 (6 bases each). Germline lookup yields CDR1 SGHVS and CDR2 FQNEAQ. Trimming pared 7 bases from V and 8 bases from J, leaving 9 bases between. This CDR3 is built from 11 residues. The CDR3 loop is CASKGGHEQFF. The CDR3, as DNA: TGTGCCAGCAAAGGGGGGCATGAGCAGTTCTTC.

A few counts support this clonotype. V and J are TRBV7-8 and TRBJ2-7; TRBD1 matches at 8 bases. The V gene end was trimmed by 5 bases and the J gene end by 1 base; junction bases not matched to a gene: 10. The CDR3 is made up of 16 amino acids. CDR1 SGHVS and CDR2 FQNEAQ come from the germline V gene. CDR3 loop: CASSAHRDRRSYEQYF. The CDR3 nucleotides are TGTGCCAGCAGCGCACACCGGGACAGGAGATCCTACGAGCAGTACTTC.

The rearrangement uses TRBV6-2 or TRBV6-3 and TRBJ2-4; the D gene is possibly TRBD2 (6 bases). The CDR3 has 14 amino acids. V lost 7 bases, J lost 5 bases, and 15 bases lay in between. Per the germline V gene, CDR1 is MNHEY and CDR2 is SVGEGT. Here the CDR3 DNA reads TGTGCCAGCACCCGGGCGGGATTCCAAAACATTCAGTACTTC. Translating it yields CASTRAGFQNIQYF.

This clonotype came up a few times. The chain employs TRBV7-6 and TRBJ1-1; TRBD1 aligns across 8 bases. Trimming took 0 bases from V and 2 from J; bases not matched to a gene: 8. Germline CDR1 and CDR2: SGHVS and FNYEAQ. The CDR3 extends over 17 amino acids. This CDR3 reads CASSLAGTGYLNTEAFF. CDR3 sequence (DNA): TGTGCCAGCAGCTTAGCGGGGACAGGCTATCTTAACACTGAAGCTTTCTTT.